The T cell receptor beta chain under discussion was sequenced for a study of blood T cell repertoires in COVID-19. Study in general: The United States, Italy and Spain were the sources of the acute and convalescent COVID-19 samples.

The method was immunoSEQ multiplex PCR; TCRdb's version includes in-frame clones alone and lacks a portion of them. The sample holds about 200,000 clones, roughly four fifths seen once. The study counted Cohort 3 donors as recovered given two negative PCRs, clearance, or symptom resolution. V lost 5 bases and J lost 2; bases outside the gene matches: 4. The length of the CDR3 is 14 residues. Germline V gene sequence: CDR1 MDHEN, CDR2 SYDVKM. The receptor was isolated from a man in his forties who had recovered from COVID-19. The chain couples TRBV28 to TRBJ2-3, with 7 nucleotides matching TRBD1. Sequenced sample: PBMCs or T cells enriched from blood (not recorded which). The CDR3 sequence: CASSPGTATDTQYF. In nucleotides, the CDR3 is TGTGCCAGCAGTCCCGGGACAGCCACAGATACGCAGTATTTT.